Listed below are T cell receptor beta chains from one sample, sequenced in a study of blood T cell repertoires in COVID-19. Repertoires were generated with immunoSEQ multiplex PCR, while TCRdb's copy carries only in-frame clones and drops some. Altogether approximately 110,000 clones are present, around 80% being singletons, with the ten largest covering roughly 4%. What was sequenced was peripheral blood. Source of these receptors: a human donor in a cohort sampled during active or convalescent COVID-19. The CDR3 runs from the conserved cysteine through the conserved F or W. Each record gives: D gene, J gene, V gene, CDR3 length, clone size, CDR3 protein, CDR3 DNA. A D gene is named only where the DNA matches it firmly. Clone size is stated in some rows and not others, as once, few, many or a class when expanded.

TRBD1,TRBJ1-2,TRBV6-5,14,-,CASSLDRGRVGYTF,TGTGCCAGCAGTTTAGACAGGGGGCGTGTTGGCTACACCTTC
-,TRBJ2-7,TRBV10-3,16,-,CAISDLSRDTSYEQYF,TGTGCCATCAGTGACCTCTCCCGGGACACCTCCTACGAGCAGTACTTC
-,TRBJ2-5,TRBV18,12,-,CASSPSGETQYF,TGTGCCAGCTCACCGAGCGGGGAGACCCAGTACTTC
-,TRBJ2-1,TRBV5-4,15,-,CASSLDQFRANEQFF,TGTGCCAGCAGCTTGGATCAATTCAGGGCCAATGAGCAGTTCTTC
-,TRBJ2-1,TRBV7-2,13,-,CASSPHSYNEQFF,TGTGCCAGCAGCCCCCACTCCTACAATGAGCAGTTCTTC
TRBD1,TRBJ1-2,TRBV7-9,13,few,CASSLTQGGDYTF,TGTGCCAGCAGCCTTACACAGGGGGGCGACTACACCTTC
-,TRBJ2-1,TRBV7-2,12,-,CASRETYNEQFF,TGTGCCAGCAGGGAGACCTACAATGAGCAGTTCTTC
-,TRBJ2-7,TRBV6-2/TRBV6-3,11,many,CASSDGVEQYF,TGTGCCAGCAGTGACGGGGTCGAGCAGTACTTC
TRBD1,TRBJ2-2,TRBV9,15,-,CASSATGGNTGELFF,TGTGCCAGCAGCGCGACAGGGGGCAACACCGGGGAGCTGTTTTTT
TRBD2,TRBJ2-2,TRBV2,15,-,CASSRTSGSIGELFF,TGTGCCAGCAGCCGGACTAGCGGGAGTATCGGGGAGCTGTTTTTT
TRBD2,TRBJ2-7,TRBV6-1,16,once,CASSESLAGGTYEQYF,TGTGCCAGCAGTGAAAGCCTAGCGGGAGGCACCTACGAGCAGTACTTC
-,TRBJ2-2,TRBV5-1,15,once,CASSQDSSNTGELFF,TGCGCCAGCAGCCAGGACAGCTCGAACACCGGGGAGCTGTTTTTT
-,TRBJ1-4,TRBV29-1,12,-,CSVRDHNEKLFF,TGCAGCGTCAGGGATCACAATGAAAAACTGTTTTTT
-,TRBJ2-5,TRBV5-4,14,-,CASSLLSREETQYF,TGTGCCAGCAGCTTGCTCAGCAGGGAAGAGACCCAGTACTTC
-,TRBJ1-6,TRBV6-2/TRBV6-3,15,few,CASSSGPSRGSPLHF,TGTGCCAGCAGTTCAGGACCCTCCCGGGGTTCACCCCTCCACTTT
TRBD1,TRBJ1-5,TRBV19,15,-,CASSTDRGPYQPQHF,TGTGCCAGTAGTACCGACAGGGGCCCTTATCAGCCCCAGCATTTT
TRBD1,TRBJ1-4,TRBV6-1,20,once,CASSEIPGQGPVGVYEKLFF,TGTGCCAGCAGTGAGATACCGGGACAGGGTCCCGTTGGAGTATATGAAAAACTGTTTTTT
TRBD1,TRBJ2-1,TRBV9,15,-,CASSVGTGGLDEQFF,TGTGCCAGCAGCGTCGGGACAGGGGGTCTCGATGAGCAGTTCTTC
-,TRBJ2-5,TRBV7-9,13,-,CASSPGVQETQYF,TGTGCCAGCAGCCCGGGGGTGCAAGAGACCCAGTACTTC
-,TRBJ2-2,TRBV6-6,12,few,CAVGAGTGELFF,TGTGCCGTAGGGGCAGGGACCGGGGAGCTGTTTTTT
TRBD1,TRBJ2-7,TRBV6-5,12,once,CASSLQGYEQYF,TGTGCCAGCAGCCTACAGGGGTACGAGCAGTACTTC
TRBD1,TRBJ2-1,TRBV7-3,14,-,CASSQQGSYNEQFF,TGTGCCAGCAGCCAACAGGGGTCCTACAATGAGCAGTTCTTC
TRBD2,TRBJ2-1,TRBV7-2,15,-,CASSPPRGGYNEQFF,TGTGCCAGCAGCCCCCCTCGCGGGGGATACAATGAGCAGTTCTTC
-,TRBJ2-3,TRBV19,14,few,CASSLILNTDTQYF,TGTGCCAGTAGTCTCATACTGAACACAGATACGCAGTATTTT